The rows below give T cell receptor beta chains drawn from one sample of a study of cytomegalovirus exposure and HLA in healthy donors. Data came from immunoSEQ multiplex PCR; TCRdb stores just in-frame clones and leaves some out. The sample consists of approximately 210,000 clones, roughly three quarters of them appearing once. The sample consisted of PBMCs. The receptor set was obtained from a woman in her fifties or sixties in good health and CMV-seronegative. Each CDR3 is given with its conserved first and last residue. A D gene is named only where the DNA matches it firmly. Some rows have no size entry. The others give once, few or many, or a class for an expanded clone.

j_call v_call d_call clone_size cdr3_aa cdr3_nt
TRBJ1-2 TRBV6-5 NA NA CASSYDSSLGYTF TGTGCCAGCAGTTACGACAGTTCCTTGGGCTACACCTTC
TRBJ1-3 TRBV28 NA NA CASSTSGNTIYF TGTGCCAGCAGTACCAGTGGAAACACCATATATTTT
TRBJ2-1 TRBV19 TRBD2 NA CASSSIAGGHNEQFF TGTGCCAGTAGTTCTATAGCGGGAGGTCACAATGAGCAGTTCTTC
TRBJ1-4 TRBV4-3 TRBD1 few CASSQGTGTGNEKLFF TGCGCCAGCAGCCAGGGAACCGGGACAGGGAATGAAAAACTGTTTTTT
TRBJ2-7 TRBV4-2 TRBD1 NA CASSRDLVQGAVEQYF TGTGCCAGCAGCCGAGATTTGGTACAGGGGGCGGTCGAGCAGTACTTC
TRBJ1-2 TRBV10-3 TRBD1 NA CAIRSTGGNYGYTF TGTGCCATCAGGTCGACAGGGGGAAACTATGGCTACACCTTC
TRBJ1-3 TRBV18 NA NA CASSPPETGGNTIYF TGTGCCAGCTCACCACCGGAGACAGGTGGAAACACCATATATTTT
TRBJ2-1 TRBV11-2 TRBD2 NA CASMAGVGNEQFF TGTGCCAGCATGGCGGGAGTTGGAAATGAGCAGTTCTTC
TRBJ1-5 TRBV6-1 NA once CASSVGLIRGLNQPQHF TGTGCCAGCAGTGTGGGACTCATTAGGGGCCTTAATCAGCCCCAGCATTTT
TRBJ2-5 TRBV6-6 NA NA CASRLEAKTQYF TGTGCCAGCCGACTAGAAGCGAAGACCCAGTACTTC
TRBJ1-5 TRBV28 NA once CASSLAPGGNQPQHF TGTGCCAGCAGTTTAGCTCCCGGAGGCAATCAGCCCCAGCATTTT
TRBJ2-7 TRBV19 TRBD1 NA CASSINRGYEQYF TGTGCCAGTAGTATCAACAGGGGGTACGAGCAGTACTTC
TRBJ2-5 TRBV19 NA NA CASSSRDYQETQYF TGTGCCAGTAGTAGCAGGGACTACCAAGAGACCCAGTACTTC
TRBJ1-1 TRBV4-3 NA NA CASSQVPGVGAEAFF TGCGCCAGCAGCCAAGTGCCCGGGGTCGGTGCTGAAGCTTTCTTT
TRBJ2-2 TRBV5-4 TRBD1 NA CASSLGRTGTTGELFF TGTGCCAGCAGCTTGGGTCGGACAGGGACGACCGGGGAGCTGTTTTTT
TRBJ2-6 TRBV18 TRBD1 once CASSPPRQGALSGANVLTF TGTGCCAGCTCACCACCTCGGCAGGGGGCCCTCTCTGGGGCCAACGTCCTGACTTTC
TRBJ2-1 TRBV29-1 TRBD2 NA CSVDKGLAFDEQFF TGCAGCGTTGATAAGGGACTAGCTTTTGATGAGCAGTTCTTC